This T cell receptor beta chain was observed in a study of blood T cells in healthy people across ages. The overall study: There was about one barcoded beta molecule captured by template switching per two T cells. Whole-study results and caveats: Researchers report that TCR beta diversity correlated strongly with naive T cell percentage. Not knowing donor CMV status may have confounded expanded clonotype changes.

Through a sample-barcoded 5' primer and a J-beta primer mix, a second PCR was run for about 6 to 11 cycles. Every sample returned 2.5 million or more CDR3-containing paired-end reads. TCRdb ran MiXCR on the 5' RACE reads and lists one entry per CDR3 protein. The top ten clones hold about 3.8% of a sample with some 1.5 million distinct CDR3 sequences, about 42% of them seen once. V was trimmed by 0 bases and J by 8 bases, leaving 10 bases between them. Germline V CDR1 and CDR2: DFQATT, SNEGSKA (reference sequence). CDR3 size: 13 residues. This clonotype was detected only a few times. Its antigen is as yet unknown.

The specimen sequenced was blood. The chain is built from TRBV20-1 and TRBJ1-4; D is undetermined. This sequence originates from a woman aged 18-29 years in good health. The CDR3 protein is CSARDRGYEKLFF. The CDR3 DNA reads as TGCAGTGCTAGAGATCGCGGTTACGAAAAACTGTTTTTT.